This T cell receptor (beta chain) originates from a study of blood T cell repertoires in COVID-19. Background on the study: The cDNA or gDNA used as material had been derived from T cells, B-cell-depleted T cells, or PBMCs.

CDR1 is LNHNV, CDR2 YYDKDF, per germline (reference sequence). V gave up 0 bases and J gave up 4 bases; unmatched junction bases: 6. The CDR3 is 16 amino acids. Profiled with immunoSEQ multiplex PCR; TCRdb holds only in-frame clones, not every one. This sample has about 320,000 clones, with about nine tenths found just once. Adults between about 18 and 89 years of age took part from 24 US areas. Cohort 3 recovery required two negative PCRs, clearance, or symptom resolution. The receptor was derived from a man between 60 and 70 years old who had recovered from COVID-19. The specimen sequenced was PBMCs or T cells enriched from blood (not recorded which). This chain connects TRBV15 to TRBJ2-7, with 10 nucleotides matching TRBD2. CDR3 sequence reads: CATSRDQASGSYEQYF. CDR3 sequence (DNA): TGTGCCACCAGCAGAGATCAAGCTAGCGGGAGTTACGAGCAGTACTTC.